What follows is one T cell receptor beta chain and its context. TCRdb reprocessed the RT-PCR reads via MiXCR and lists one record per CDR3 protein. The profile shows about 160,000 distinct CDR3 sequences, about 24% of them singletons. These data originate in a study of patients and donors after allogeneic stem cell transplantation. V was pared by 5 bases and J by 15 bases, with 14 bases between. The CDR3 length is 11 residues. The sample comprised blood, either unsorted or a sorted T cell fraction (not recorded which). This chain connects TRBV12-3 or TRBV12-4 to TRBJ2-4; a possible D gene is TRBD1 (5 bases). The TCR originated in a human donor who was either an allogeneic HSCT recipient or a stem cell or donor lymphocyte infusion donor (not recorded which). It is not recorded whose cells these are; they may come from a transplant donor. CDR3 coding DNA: TGTGCCAGCAGTGTCGACAGAACGAGGTACTTC. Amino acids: CASSVDRTRYF.